The 5 T cell receptor beta chains below come from one sample, sequenced in a study of T cell repertoires in cytomegalovirus infection. TCRdb itself ran the reads through MiXCR, one entry per CDR3 protein. The table lists approximately 300,000 distinct CDR3 sequences, almost 30% of them singletons. Antigen specificity for these receptors is unknown. The input for sequencing was cultured PBMCs, taken from culture after CMV antigen stimulation. The receptors were sampled from a human donor in good health (CMV status not recorded). Some clones in this sample may be carry-over from other donors' samples.

This clonotype has a handful of counts. The genes are TRBV6-6 and TRBJ2-5; tentative D call: TRBD2 (6 bases). This CDR3 has 14 residues. V lost 2 bases, J lost 5 bases, and 12 bases lay in between. CDR1 and CDR2 from the germline V gene are MNHNY and SVGAGI (reference sequence). CDR3 loop: CASSYRGRGETQYF. The CDR3 coding sequence is TGTGCCAGCAGTTACCGGGGTCGGGGGGAGACCCAGTACTTC.

This clonotype was observed at least ten times. The chain carries TRBV7-2 and TRBJ1-5, with D possibly being TRBD1 (5 bases). The CDR3 is made up of 19 amino acids. Germline-derived CDR1 and CDR2 are SGHTA and FQGNSA. V was cut by 3 bases and J by 0 bases, with 21 bases left in between. CDR3 nucleotides: TGTGCCAGCAGCTTGCATCGGGGGAGTGAGGCATATAGCAATCAGCCCCAGCATTTT. This codes for CASSLHRGSEAYSNQPQHF.

The chain combines TRBV19 with TRBJ1-1; D gene ambiguous. This CDR3 has 14 amino acids. Germline V gene data show CDR1 as LNHDA and CDR2 as SQIVND (reference sequence). Trimming stripped 2 bases from V and 1 base from J, with 8 bases between. CDR3: CASSIKKRNTEAFF. The DNA of the CDR3 is TGTGCCAGTAGTATAAAGAAGAGGAACACTGAAGCTTTCTTT.

The chain carries TRBV7-8 and TRBJ1-4; TRBD1 matches at 10 bases. The germline V gene encodes CDR1 SGHVS and CDR2 FQNEAQ. The trim removed 1 base at V and 2 bases at J, leaving 1 base unmatched. This CDR3 has 16 amino acids. The CDR3 coding sequence is TGTGCCAGCAGCTTAGGGGGACAGGGGACTAATGAAAAACTGTTTTTT. Protein product: CASSLGGQGTNEKLFF.

This CDR3 is CATSDWRTSATYSYNEQFF. CDR3 DNA sequence: TGTGCCACCAGTGATTGGAGGACTAGCGCCACCTATTCCTACAATGAGCAGTTCTTC. The rearrangement joins TRBV24-1 to TRBJ2-1; 9 bases map to TRBD2. The J segment lost 1 base and the V segment lost 2 bases, leaving 11 bases of the junction unmatched. Germline CDR1 reads KGHDR; CDR2 reads SFDVKD. CDR3 length equals 19 residues.